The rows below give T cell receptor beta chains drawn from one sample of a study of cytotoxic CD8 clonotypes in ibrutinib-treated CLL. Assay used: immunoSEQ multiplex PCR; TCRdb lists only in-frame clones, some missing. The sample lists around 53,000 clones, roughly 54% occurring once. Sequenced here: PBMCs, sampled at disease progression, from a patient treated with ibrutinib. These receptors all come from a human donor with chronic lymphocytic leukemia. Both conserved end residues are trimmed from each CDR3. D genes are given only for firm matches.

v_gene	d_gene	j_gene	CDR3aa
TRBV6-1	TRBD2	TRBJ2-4	ASSELAALNKNIQY
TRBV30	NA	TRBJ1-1	AWSENTGTEAF
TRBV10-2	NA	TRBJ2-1	ASNRAESYNEQF
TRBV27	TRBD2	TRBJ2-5	ASSLYGGGQETQY
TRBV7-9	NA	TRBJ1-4	ASSSGDWVLEKLF
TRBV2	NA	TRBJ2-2	ASSEAYTGELF
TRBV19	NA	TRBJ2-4	ASSSGPGGVAKNIQY
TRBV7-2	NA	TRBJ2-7	ASTSSYEQY
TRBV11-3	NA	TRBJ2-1	ASSGGLHNEQF
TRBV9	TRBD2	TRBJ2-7	ASSVTSGGEQY
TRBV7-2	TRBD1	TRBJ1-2	ASSLETGGWYGYT
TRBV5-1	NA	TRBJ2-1	ASSQEGSAYNEQF
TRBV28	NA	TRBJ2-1	ASLSGGQYYNEQF
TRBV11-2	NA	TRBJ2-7	ASSSVGGLYEQY
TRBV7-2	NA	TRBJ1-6	ASSLGGGLGSPLH
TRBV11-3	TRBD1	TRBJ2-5	ASSIGQGRETQY
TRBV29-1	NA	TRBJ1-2	SVAHAGQTGNYGYT
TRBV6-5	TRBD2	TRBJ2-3	ASSYSMQLGLRTQY
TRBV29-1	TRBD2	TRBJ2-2	SVTGLAGSTGELF
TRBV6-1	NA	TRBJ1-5	ASSEAGFGLQH
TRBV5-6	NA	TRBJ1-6	ASSLRGNSPLH
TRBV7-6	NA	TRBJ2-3	ASSPRQNTDTQY
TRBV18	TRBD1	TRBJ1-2	ASSPRPPGQGGNYGYT
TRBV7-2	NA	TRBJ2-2	ASSLSKTNTGELF
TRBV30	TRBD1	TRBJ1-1	AWSPGTGNTEAF
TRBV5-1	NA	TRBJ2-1	ASTGELWDEQF